One sample yielded the 32 T cell receptor beta chains listed below, sequenced in a study of cytomegalovirus exposure and HLA in healthy donors. With 60 Vbeta and 13 Jbeta primers, the PCR was carried out. The table came from immunoSEQ multiplex PCR; TCRdb's copy has only in-frame clones and leaves some out. The sample has about 33,000 clones. Sequencing was carried out using PBMCs. Receptors originate from a man aged 35-49 years in good health and CMV-seronegative.

The V call is TRBV29-1, the J call TRBJ2-4; no clear D gene. The CDR3 runs to 16 residues. Per the germline V gene, CDR1 is SQVTM and CDR2 is ANQGSEA. Trimming left V 6 bases short and J 0 bases short, with 18 bases between. DNA for the CDR3: TGCAGCGTGCTCCTAACCCATCGCCTAGCCAAAAACATTCAGTACTTC. Protein: CSVLLTHRLAKNIQYF.

The V gene is TRBV7-8, the J gene TRBJ2-2; D ambiguous. CDR1 is SGHVS and CDR2 is FQNEAQ in the germline V gene. This CDR3 is built from 12 residues. V was clipped by 2 bases and J by 7 bases, with 5 bases between them. CDR3 sequence (DNA): TGTGCCAGCAGCTTAATAATCGGGGAGCTGTTTTTT. Translated, it gives CASSLIIGELFF.

This chain uses TRBV12-5 with TRBJ2-1, with 10 bases identical to TRBD2. J lost 6 bases, V lost 6 bases, and 11 bases had no gene match. CDR3 size: 16 residues. Germline CDR1 and CDR2: LGHNT and FRNRAP. In DNA form, the CDR3 reads TGTGCTAGTGGCCTCAGTAGCGGGGGGAGGACCAATGAGCAGTTCTTC. This encodes CASGLSSGGRTNEQFF.

The chain combines TRBV6-5 with TRBJ1-2; D perhaps matches TRBD1 (5 bases). The CDR3 loop spans 13 amino acids. The V gene's germline CDR1 is MNHEY and CDR2 SVGAGI. V lost 3 bases and J 5 bases, leaving 10 bases between the germline ends. CDR3 loop: CASSYGGTYGYTF. The CDR3 DNA reads as TGTGCCAGCAGTTATGGGGGGACGTATGGCTACACCTTC.

This chain joins TRBV7-2 and TRBJ2-4; 13 positions agree with TRBD2. This CDR3 spans 16 amino acids. J lost 8 bases, V lost 5 bases, and 9 bases had no gene match. Germline V CDR1 and CDR2: SGHTA, FQGNSA. CDR3 bases: TGTGCCAGCAGCCGGGGACTAGCGGGAAGGGGAGACATTCAGTACTTC. Translation gives CASSRGLAGRGDIQYF.

The rearrangement uses TRBV19 and TRBJ2-7; TRBD2 matches at 7 bases. Germline CDR1 LNHDA, CDR2 SQIVND (reference sequence). V shed 5 bases, J shed 0 bases, and the junction held 4 bases outside the gene matches. CDR3 length: 14 residues. CDR3 loop: CASSSGGSSYEQYF. CDR3 DNA: TGTGCCAGTAGTTCTGGCGGGAGCTCCTACGAGCAGTACTTC.

The chain recombines TRBV6-5 with TRBJ2-5; D perhaps matches TRBD1 (6 bases). This CDR3 contains 14 residues. The germline V and J ends were trimmed by 7 bases and 2 bases, with 14 bases remaining between them. From germline, CDR1 is MNHEY and CDR2 SVGAGI. CDR3 loop: CASMDSLGQETQYF. CDR3 DNA sequence: TGTGCCAGCATGGACAGCTTGGGGCAAGAGACCCAGTACTTC.

The chain couples TRBV7-3 to TRBJ1-1; D is ambiguous. This CDR3 is 13 amino acids long. Germline V gene lookup returns CDR1 SGHTA and CDR2 FQGTGA. V lost 5 bases and J 6 bases, leaving 13 bases between the germline ends. The CDR3 coding sequence is TGTGCCAGCAGCCCCGGCCGGGAGGCTGAAGCTTTCTTT. It yields the protein CASSPGREAEAFF.

This chain connects TRBV6-5 to TRBJ2-1; 7 nucleotides line up with TRBD1. This CDR3 region has 14 residues. Trimming took 7 bases from V and 3 from J; bases not matched to a gene: 6. In germline, CDR1 is MNHEY, CDR2 SVGAGI. The DNA for the CDR3 is TGTGCCAGCACAGACCGGGACAGCTACAATGAGCAGTTCTTC. Translating it yields CASTDRDSYNEQFF.

The chain joins TRBV28 to TRBJ2-3; TRBD2 matches at 8 bases. CDR1 and CDR2 (germline): MDHEN, SYDVKM. V lost 4 bases and J lost 6; bases outside the gene matches: 9. CDR3 length: 15 amino acids. CDR3 DNA sequence: TGTGCCAGCAGTTATCCGGGGACTAGTGCCGATACGCAGTATTTT. Residues: CASSYPGTSADTQYF.

This rearrangement joins TRBV7-2 to TRBJ2-7; D call uncertain. Trimming stripped 1 base from V and 2 bases from J, with 12 bases between. Germline CDR1 is SGHTA and CDR2 is FQGNSA. This CDR3 has 15 amino acids. CDR3 protein: CASSLGAGSPYEQYF. CDR3 nucleotide sequence: TGTGCCAGCAGCTTAGGGGCAGGATCCCCCTACGAGCAGTACTTC. Full variable domain (rest looked up from reference TRBV7-2 and TRBJ2-7): GAGVSQSPSNKVTEKGKDVELRCDPISGHTALYWYRQSLGQGLEFLIYFQGNSAPDKSGLPSDRFSAERTGGSVSTLTIQRTQQEDSAVYLCASSLGAGSPYEQYFGPGTRLTVT.

The rearrangement joins TRBV19 to TRBJ1-2; D is unresolved. CDR3 length: 13 amino acids. V lost 7 bases to trimming and J lost 3 bases, with 12 bases between them. Per germline, CDR1 LNHDA and CDR2 SQIVND (reference sequence). CDR3 sequence: CASIGRGDYGYTF. The DNA for the CDR3 is TGTGCCAGTATCGGCCGGGGAGACTATGGCTACACCTTC.

Details on this clone: One junction end does not reproduce the germline sequence, and a read error may be involved. The chain combines TRBV7-7 with TRBJ2-2; a possible D gene is TRBD2 (6 bases). The germline V gene encodes CDR1 SSHAT and CDR2 FNYEAQ (reference sequence). The CDR3 runs 15 residues. Here the CDR3 DNA reads TGTGCTAGCAGCCCGCGACTAGGGTCTCCCGGGGAGCTGTTTTTT. This translates into CASSPRLGSPGELFF.

Details on this clone: One junction end disagrees with the germline gene, perhaps due to a read error. The CDR3 bases are TGTGCCAGTAGTGTTACTAGCGGCTCCGACAATGAGCAGTTCTTC. The encoded protein is CASSVTSGSDNEQFF. This chain uses TRBV19 with TRBJ2-1, with 8 bases that match TRBD2. The CDR3 length is 15 residues. Germline values: CDR1 LNHDA, CDR2 SQIVND (reference sequence).

About this clone: Additional DNA sequences in this sample encode the identical CDR3. The CDR3 sequence: CAWSAGGETQYF. Written as DNA, the CDR3 is TGTGCCTGGAGTGCGGGGGGCGAGACCCAGTACTTC. The chain links TRBV30 to TRBJ2-5; a possible D gene is TRBD2 (7 bases). This CDR3 contains 12 residues. V was clipped by 1 base and J by 5 bases, with 8 bases between them. Per germline, CDR1 GTSNPN and CDR2 SVGIG (reference sequence).

V usage is TRBV9 and J usage is TRBJ2-3; 7 positions agree with TRBD2. Looked up from germline, CDR1 is SGDLS and CDR2 is YYNGEE. The CDR3 totals 16 residues. After removal of 0 bases from V and 0 bases from J, the junction contained 4 bases not matched to a gene. The CDR3 reads CASSVGTGGSTDTQYF. As DNA, the CDR3 is TGTGCCAGCAGCGTAGGGACGGGAGGAAGCACAGATACGCAGTATTTT.

The rearrangement uses TRBV6-1 and TRBJ2-1; 7 bases map to TRBD2. Looked up from germline, CDR1 is MNHNS and CDR2 is SASEGT. The trim removed 1 base at V and 6 bases at J, leaving 6 bases unmatched. This CDR3 comprises 15 residues. The CDR3 coding sequence is TGTGCCAGCAGTGAAGGGGACGGGAGGTTCAATGAGCAGTTCTTC. This sequence encodes CASSEGDGRFNEQFF.

The J gene is TRBJ2-2, the V gene TRBV4-3, with D possibly matching TRBD1 (5 bases). In germline, CDR1 is LGHNA, CDR2 YSLEER. The CDR3 loop spans 15 amino acids. Between the trimmed V and J ends, which lost 1 base and 5 bases, there was a span of 11 bases. Written as DNA, the CDR3 is TGCGCCAGCAGCCAAGGACCAGGGTCAACCGGGGAGCTGTTTTTT. Residues: CASSQGPGSTGELFF.

The chain has TRBV10-3 and TRBJ2-6; TRBD1 aligns across 7 bases. CDR1 and CDR2 (germline): ENHRY, SYGVKD. CDR3 length equals 17 residues. The V gene end was trimmed by 9 bases and the J gene end by 0 bases; junction bases not matched to a gene: 11. DNA for the CDR3: TGTGCCATTGGAAACAGGGGACGGGCCTCTGGGGCCAACGTCCTGACTTTC. It specifies CAIGNRGRASGANVLTF.

The chain employs TRBV7-2 and TRBJ1-3; D not certain. Germline V CDR1 and CDR2: SGHTA, FQGNSA. CDR3 length: 16 amino acids. V shed 5 bases and J shed 2 bases, with 16 bases lying between them. CDR3 coding DNA: TGTGCCAGCAGCCCTCCGGGTCGGGTCCCTGGAAACACCATATATTTT. Translation gives CASSPPGRVPGNTIYF.

The V call is TRBV5-1, the J call TRBJ1-5, with 9 bases aligning to TRBD1. The V gene end was trimmed by 2 bases and the J gene end by 2 bases; junction bases not matched to a gene: 2. CDR3 length: 15 residues. Germline CDR1 reads SGHRS; CDR2 reads YFSETQ. The CDR3 is CASSFRQGGNQPQHF. The CDR3 nucleotides read TGCGCCAGCAGCTTTAGACAGGGGGGCAATCAGCCCCAGCATTTT. Together with reference TRBV5-1 and TRBJ1-5, the CDR3 gives the full variable domain: KAGVTQTPRYLIKTRGQQVTLSCSPISGHRSVSWYQQTPGQGLQFLFEYFSETQRNKGNFPGRFSGRQFSNSRSEMNVSTLELGDSALYLCASSFRQGGNQPQHFGDGTRLSIL.

V usage is TRBV7-9 and J usage is TRBJ2-7; D not resolved. Germline CDR1 SEHNR, CDR2 FQNEAQ (reference sequence). The CDR3 totals 14 residues. V was clipped by 1 base and J by 0 bases, with 7 bases between them. The CDR3 protein is CASSLGLLSYEQYF. In nucleotides, the CDR3 is TGTGCCAGCAGCTTAGGACTGCTCTCCTACGAGCAGTACTTC.

The CDR3 region has the DNA TGTGCCAGCAGTTTAGCGGGAAACGCAGATACGCAGTATTTT. Translated, it gives CASSLAGNADTQYF. This chain connects TRBV6-5 to TRBJ2-3; 8 bases agree with TRBD2. The V gene end was trimmed by 4 bases and the J gene end by 4 bases; junction bases not matched to a gene: 4. In germline, CDR1 is MNHEY, CDR2 SVGAGI. This CDR3 region has 14 residues.

The chain combines TRBV28 with TRBJ2-3; D perhaps matches TRBD1 (5 bases). This CDR3 has 15 residues. Germline lookup yields CDR1 MDHEN and CDR2 SYDVKM. V lost 8 bases and J lost 7, with 22 bases in between. The CDR3 loop is CASHGNRPTTNTQYF. The CDR3, as DNA: TGTGCCAGCCATGGGAACAGGCCGACCACTAATACGCAGTATTTT.

The V and J genes are TRBV27 and TRBJ1-5, with unresolved D. Germline V gene lookup returns CDR1 MNHEY and CDR2 SMNVEV (reference sequence). This CDR3 spans 12 amino acids. With 7 bases removed from V and 6 bases from J, the gap between germline ends came to 10 bases. CDR3 amino acids: CASKDRGQPQHF. The CDR3 nucleotides are TGTGCCAGCAAGGATCGGGGTCAGCCCCAGCATTTT.

The chain employs TRBV7-9 and TRBJ2-7; 12 nucleotides line up with TRBD1. Germline-derived CDR1 and CDR2 are SEHNR and FQNEAQ (reference sequence). The CDR3 contains 16 residues. The V segment lost 3 bases and the J segment 5 bases; nucleotides outside the gene matches: 8. The CDR3 spells CASSFVPGQGAHEQYF. CDR3 in DNA: TGTGCCAGCAGCTTCGTTCCGGGACAGGGGGCTCACGAGCAGTACTTC.

This chain links TRBV30 with TRBJ2-7, with no clear D. The CDR3 consists of 11 residues. V was clipped by 1 base and J by 9 bases, with 10 bases between them. Germline V CDR1 and CDR2: GTSNPN, SVGIG (reference sequence). CDR3 sequence reads: CAWSARKVQYF. The CDR3 coding sequence is TGTGCCTGGAGTGCGAGGAAAGTGCAGTACTTC.

J is TRBJ1-5 and V is TRBV29-1; 10 bases fit TRBD1. The germline gives CDR1 SQVTM, CDR2 ANQGSEA. This CDR3 contains 14 residues. The V gene end was trimmed by 6 bases and the J gene end by 3 bases; junction bases not matched to a gene: 5. Here the CDR3 reads CSVMDRGYNQPQHF. Written as DNA, the CDR3 is TGCAGCGTCATGGACAGGGGGTACAATCAGCCCCAGCATTTT.

This rearrangement joins TRBV19 to TRBJ2-1; D is perhaps TRBD2 (6 bases). V gave up 3 bases and J gave up 1 base, with 7 bases separating them. CDR1 and CDR2 from the germline V gene are LNHDA and SQIVND (reference sequence). CDR3 length equals 14 residues. CDR3 nucleotide sequence: TGTGCCAGTAGTATGGAGGGGTCCTACAATGAGCAGTTCTTC. It translates to CASSMEGSYNEQFF.

V is TRBV5-1 and J is TRBJ2-5; a possible D gene is TRBD1 (6 bases). V was clipped by 0 bases and J by 1 base, with 16 bases between them. Germline V CDR1 and CDR2: SGHRS, YFSETQ. This CDR3 is built from 17 residues. The CDR3 DNA sequence: TGCGCCAGCAGCTTGGGAGGGTTCACAGGGTCCCAAGAGACCCAGTACTTC. Translated: CASSLGGFTGSQETQYF. The full variable domain, its missing parts supplied by reference TRBV5-1 and TRBJ2-5, is KAGVTQTPRYLIKTRGQQVTLSCSPISGHRSVSWYQQTPGQGLQFLFEYFSETQRNKGNFPGRFSGRQFSNSRSEMNVSTLELGDSALYLCASSLGGFTGSQETQYFGPGTRLLVL.

The chain recombines TRBV7-9 with TRBJ2-7; 8 nucleotides line up with TRBD2. CDR1 SEHNR and CDR2 FQNEAQ come from the germline V gene (reference sequence). With V trimmed by 4 bases and J by 5 bases, 10 bases remained unmatched. CDR3 length equals 15 residues. CDR3: CASSYSGTRVNEQYF. DNA of the CDR3: TGTGCCAGCAGCTATAGTGGGACTAGGGTAAACGAGCAGTACTTC.

The chain has TRBV4-3 and TRBJ2-1; TRBD2 matches 7 bases. The CDR3 contains 17 residues. The V segment lost 2 bases and the J segment 8 bases; nucleotides outside the gene matches: 15. CDR1 and CDR2 from the germline V gene are LGHNA and YSLEER. The CDR3 region is CASSQRGVVGGVDEQFF. The DNA for the CDR3 is TGCGCCAGCAGCCAAAGAGGGGTTGTGGGAGGGGTCGATGAGCAGTTCTTC.